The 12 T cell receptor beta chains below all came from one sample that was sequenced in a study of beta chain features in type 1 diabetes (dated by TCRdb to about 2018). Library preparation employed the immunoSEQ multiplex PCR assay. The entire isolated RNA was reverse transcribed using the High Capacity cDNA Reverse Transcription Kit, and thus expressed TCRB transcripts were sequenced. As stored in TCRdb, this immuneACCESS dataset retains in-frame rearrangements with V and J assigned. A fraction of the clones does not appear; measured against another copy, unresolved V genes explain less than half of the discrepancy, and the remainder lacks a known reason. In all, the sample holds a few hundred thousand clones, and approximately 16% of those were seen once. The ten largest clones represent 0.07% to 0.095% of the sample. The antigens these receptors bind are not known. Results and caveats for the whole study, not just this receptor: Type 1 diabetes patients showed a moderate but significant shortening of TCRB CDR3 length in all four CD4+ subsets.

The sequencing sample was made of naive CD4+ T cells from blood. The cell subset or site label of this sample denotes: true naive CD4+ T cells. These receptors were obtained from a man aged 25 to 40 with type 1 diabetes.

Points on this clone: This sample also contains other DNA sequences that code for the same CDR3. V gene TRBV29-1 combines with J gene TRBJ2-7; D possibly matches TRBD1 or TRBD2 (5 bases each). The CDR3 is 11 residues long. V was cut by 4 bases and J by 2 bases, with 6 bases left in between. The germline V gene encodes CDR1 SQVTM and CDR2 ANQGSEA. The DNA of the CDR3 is TGCAGCGTTGGAGGGGCCTACGAGCAGTACTTC. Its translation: CSVGGAYEQYF.

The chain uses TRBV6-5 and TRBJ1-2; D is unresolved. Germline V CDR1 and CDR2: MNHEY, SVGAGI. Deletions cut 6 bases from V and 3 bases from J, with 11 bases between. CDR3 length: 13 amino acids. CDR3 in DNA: TGTGCCAGCAGCCGCGGACGGGACTATGGCTACACCTTC. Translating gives CASSRGRDYGYTF.

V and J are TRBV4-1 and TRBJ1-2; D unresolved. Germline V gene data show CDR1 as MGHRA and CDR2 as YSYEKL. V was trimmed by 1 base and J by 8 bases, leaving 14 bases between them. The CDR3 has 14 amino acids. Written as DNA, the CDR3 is TGCGCCAGCAGCCAAGGGGGAGCAGGCAGAGGCTACACCTTC. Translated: CASSQGGAGRGYTF.

CDR3 sequence: CASSLGSQGAYEQYF. The DNA for the CDR3 is TGTGCCAGCAGCTTAGGAAGCCAGGGGGCCTACGAGCAGTACTTC. The rearrangement uses TRBV7-2 and TRBJ2-7, with TRBD1 matching over 7 bases. This CDR3 comprises 15 residues. Germline V lookup: CDR1 SGHTA, CDR2 FQGNSA. J lost 2 bases, V lost 1 base, and 5 bases had no gene match.

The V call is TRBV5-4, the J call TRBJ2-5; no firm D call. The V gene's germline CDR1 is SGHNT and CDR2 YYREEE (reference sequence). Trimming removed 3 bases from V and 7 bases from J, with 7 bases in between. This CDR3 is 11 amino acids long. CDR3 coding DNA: TGTGCCAGCAGCTCCCAGTGGACCCAGTACTTC. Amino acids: CASSSQWTQYF.

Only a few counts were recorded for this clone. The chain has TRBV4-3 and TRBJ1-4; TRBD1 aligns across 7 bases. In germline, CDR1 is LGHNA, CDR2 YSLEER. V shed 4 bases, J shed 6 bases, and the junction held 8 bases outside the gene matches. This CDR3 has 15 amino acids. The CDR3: CASSRTGTADEKLFF. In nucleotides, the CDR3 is TGCGCCAGCAGCCGGACCGGGACAGCGGATGAAAAACTGTTTTTT.

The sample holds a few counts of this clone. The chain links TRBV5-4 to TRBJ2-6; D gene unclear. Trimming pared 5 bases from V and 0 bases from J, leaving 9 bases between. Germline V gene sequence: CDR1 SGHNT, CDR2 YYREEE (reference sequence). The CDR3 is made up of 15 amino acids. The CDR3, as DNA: TGTGCCAGCAGTGCCATGAGCTCTGGGGCCAACGTCCTGACTTTC. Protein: CASSAMSSGANVLTF.

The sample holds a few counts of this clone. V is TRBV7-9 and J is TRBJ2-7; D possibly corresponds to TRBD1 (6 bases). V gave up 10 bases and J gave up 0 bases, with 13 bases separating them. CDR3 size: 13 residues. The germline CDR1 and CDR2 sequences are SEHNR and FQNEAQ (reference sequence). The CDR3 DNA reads TGTGCCACCGAGCAGGACAGCTCCTACGAGCAGTACTTC. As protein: CATEQDSSYEQYF. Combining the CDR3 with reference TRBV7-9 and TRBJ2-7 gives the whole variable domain DTGVSQNPRHKITKRGQNVTFRCDPISEHNRLYWYRQTLGQGPEFLTYFQNEAQLEKSRLLSDRFSAERPKGSFSTLEIQRTEQGDSAMYLCATEQDSSYEQYFGPGTRLTVT.

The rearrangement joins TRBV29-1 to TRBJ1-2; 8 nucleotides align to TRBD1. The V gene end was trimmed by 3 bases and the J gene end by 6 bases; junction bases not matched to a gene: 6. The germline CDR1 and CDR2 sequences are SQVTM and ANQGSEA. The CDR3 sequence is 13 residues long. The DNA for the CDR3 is TGCAGCGTTGACGGGCAGGGGGCTGATGGCTACACCTTC. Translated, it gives CSVDGQGADGYTF.

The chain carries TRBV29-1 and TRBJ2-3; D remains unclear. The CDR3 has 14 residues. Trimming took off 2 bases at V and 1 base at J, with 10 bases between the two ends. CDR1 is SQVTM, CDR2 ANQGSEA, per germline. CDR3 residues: CSVEKNGRTDTQYF. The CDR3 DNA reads TGCAGCGTTGAAAAGAACGGGCGCACAGATACGCAGTATTTT.

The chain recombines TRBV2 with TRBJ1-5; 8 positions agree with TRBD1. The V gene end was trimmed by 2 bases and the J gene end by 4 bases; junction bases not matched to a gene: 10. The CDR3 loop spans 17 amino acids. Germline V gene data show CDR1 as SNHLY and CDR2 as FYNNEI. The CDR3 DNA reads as TGTGCCAGCAGTGAACCGATCTTCCGGGACAGGAATCAGCCCCAGCATTTT. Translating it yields CASSEPIFRDRNQPQHF.

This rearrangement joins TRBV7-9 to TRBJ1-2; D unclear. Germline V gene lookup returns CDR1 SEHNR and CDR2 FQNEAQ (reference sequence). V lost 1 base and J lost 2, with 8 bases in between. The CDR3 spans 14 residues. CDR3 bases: TGTGCCAGCAGCTTAGAATTCCAGAACTATGGCTACACCTTC. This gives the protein CASSLEFQNYGYTF.